This T cell receptor (beta chain) is drawn from a study of shared clonotypes between healthy human individuals. CDR3 length: 12 amino acids. V shed 5 bases and J shed 9 bases, with 12 bases lying between them. Germline-derived CDR1 and CDR2 are SEHNR and FQNEAQ (reference sequence). As concerns this clone: The antigen is unknown.

Clones were read by immunoSEQ multiplex PCR, and TCRdb kept only the in-frame ones, dropping some. Found here are around 550,000 clones, almost 97% of them singletons; the top ten hold approximately 0.062%. Study-wide results and caveats: Against clonotypes common to all four donors, non-shared ones had lower generation probabilities.

This clonotype was obtained from a woman aged 30 to 39 in good health. The chain has TRBV7-9 and TRBJ2-3, with unresolved D. The source material was naive CD4+ T cells sorted from blood. Stated subset: CD45RA+ positively selected. DNA for the CDR3: TGTGCCAGCAGCCCAGGCCCAAGAACGCAGTATTTT. It translates to CASSPGPRTQYF.